The rows below give T cell receptor beta chains drawn from one sample of a study of T cell responses to AZD1222 COVID-19 vaccine. Sequencing used immunoSEQ multiplex PCR; TCRdb keeps in-frame clones, though not all of them. The profile covers about 88,000 clones, with under 95% appearing a single time and roughly 5.4% taken by the ten largest. The sample here was peripheral blood, taken on day 0 of AZD1222 vaccination. Every receptor here comes from an adult in good health. Both conserved end residues are part of each CDR3. D genes are given only for firm matches. Expanded clones are given a class, and other clones once, few, many or no size at all.

CDR3: CASKTWRGYTF; DNA: TGTGCCAGCAAAACATGGAGGGGCTACACCTTC; D: -; V: TRBV6-5; J: TRBJ1-2; length: 11; size: -
CDR3: CASRGAGELFF; DNA: TGTGCCAGCAGGGGCGCCGGGGAGCTGTTTTTT; D: -; V: TRBV12-3/TRBV12-4; J: TRBJ2-2; length: 11; size: -
CDR3: CALRGGEQFF; DNA: TGTGCCCTCCGTGGGGGTGAGCAGTTCTTC; D: -; V: TRBV2; J: TRBJ2-1; length: 10; size: -
CDR3: CASSPGQSYGYTF; DNA: TGTGCCAGCAGCCCCGGGCAAAGCTATGGCTACACCTTC; D: -; V: TRBV11-2; J: TRBJ1-2; length: 13; size: few
CDR3: CSVATTLYNEQFF; DNA: TGCAGCGTTGCGACTACCCTTTACAATGAGCAGTTCTTC; D: -; V: TRBV29-1; J: TRBJ2-1; length: 13; size: -
CDR3: CASSLLGEQFF; DNA: TGTGCCAGCAGCCTACTTGGGGAGCAGTTCTTC; D: -; V: TRBV3-1/TRBV3-2; J: TRBJ2-1; length: 11; size: -
CDR3: CASSSRSGANVLTF; DNA: TGTGCCAGCAGTTCCCGGTCTGGGGCCAACGTCCTGACTTTC; D: -; V: TRBV27; J: TRBJ2-6; length: 14; size: -
CDR3: CASSTRTGGETF; DNA: TGTGCCAGCAGCACCAGGACAGGGGGCGAGACCTTC; D: TRBD1; V: TRBV11-2; J: TRBJ1-2; length: 12; size: -
CDR3: CASRGRGDEQYF; DNA: TGTGCCAGCAGAGGACGAGGGGACGAGCAGTACTTC; D: -; V: TRBV12-3/TRBV12-4; J: TRBJ2-7; length: 12; size: once
CDR3: CASSLLGPREQYF; DNA: TGTGCCAGCAGTTTACTAGGTCCCCGCGAGCAGTACTTC; D: -; V: TRBV27; J: TRBJ2-7; length: 13; size: -
CDR3: CASIPGQGTGELFF; DNA: TGTGCCAGCATCCCGGGACAGGGGACCGGGGAGCTGTTTTTT; D: TRBD1; V: TRBV28; J: TRBJ2-2; length: 14; size: -
CDR3: CASSAERTTRELFF; DNA: TGTGCCAGCAGTGCCGAAAGGACGACCAGGGAGCTGTTTTTT; D: -; V: TRBV2; J: TRBJ2-2; length: 14; size: once
CDR3: CASSSKRQEAFF; DNA: TGTGCCAGCAGTAGCAAGAGGCAGGAGGCTTTCTTT; D: -; V: TRBV6-5; J: TRBJ1-1; length: 12; size: -
CDR3: CASSPGTGILTQYF; DNA: TGTGCCAGCAGCCCAGGGACAGGTATTTTAACGCAGTATTTT; D: TRBD1; V: TRBV9; J: TRBJ2-3; length: 14; size: -
CDR3: CAIRRSGADANEQYF; DNA: TGTGCCATCAGGAGGAGCGGGGCCGATGCCAACGAGCAGTACTTC; D: TRBD2; V: TRBV10-3; J: TRBJ2-7; length: 15; size: -
CDR3: CAIKATSDSYEQYF; DNA: TGTGCCATCAAGGCGACTAGCGACTCCTACGAGCAGTACTTC; D: TRBD2; V: TRBV10-3; J: TRBJ2-7; length: 14; size: -
CDR3: CASSPSEDTQYF; DNA: TGTGCCAGCAGCCCCTCCGAAGATACGCAGTATTTT; D: -; V: TRBV6-5; J: TRBJ2-3; length: 12; size: -
CDR3: CASSRQGWTDTQYF; DNA: TGTGCCAGCAGTCGTCAGGGTTGGACAGATACGCAGTATTTT; D: -; V: TRBV27; J: TRBJ2-3; length: 14; size: -
CDR3: CASSQPPYEYQPQHF; DNA: TGTGCCAGCAGTCAACCCCCCTATGAATATCAGCCCCAGCATTTT; D: -; V: TRBV28; J: TRBJ1-5; length: 15; size: -
CDR3: CASSQEGGTLSSYNEQFF; DNA: TGCGCCAGCAGCCAAGAGGGGGGGACTTTGAGCTCCTACAATGAGCAGTTCTTC; D: TRBD2; V: TRBV4-3; J: TRBJ2-1; length: 18; size: -
CDR3: CASSLMGQFTDTQYF; DNA: TGTGCCAGCAGCTTAATGGGCCAGTTCACAGATACGCAGTATTTT; D: -; V: TRBV7-3; J: TRBJ2-3; length: 15; size: -
CDR3: CASSLEGAADTDTQYF; DNA: TGTGCCAGCAGCTTGGAAGGCGCAGCGGACACAGATACGCAGTATTTT; D: -; V: TRBV5-8; J: TRBJ2-3; length: 16; size: -
CDR3: CATHPSDRTGELFF; DNA: TGTGCCACCCATCCTTCAGACAGGACCGGGGAGCTGTTTTTT; D: -; V: TRBV24-1; J: TRBJ2-2; length: 14; size: -
CDR3: CASSLGRGSDTQYF; DNA: TGTGCCAGCAGCTTGGGCAGGGGTAGCGATACGCAGTATTTT; D: -; V: TRBV11-3; J: TRBJ2-3; length: 14; size: -
CDR3: CASSMTAYEQYF; DNA: TGTGCCAGCAGTATGACAGCCTACGAGCAGTACTTC; D: -; V: TRBV28; J: TRBJ2-7; length: 12; size: -
CDR3: CSVGLAGEAGELFF; DNA: TGCAGCGTTGGACTAGCGGGAGAGGCCGGGGAGCTGTTTTTT; D: TRBD2; V: TRBV29-1; J: TRBJ2-2; length: 14; size: -
CDR3: CASSIVGRAMNTEAFF; DNA: TGTGCCAGTAGTATAGTGGGCAGGGCTATGAACACTGAAGCTTTCTTT; D: -; V: TRBV19; J: TRBJ1-1; length: 16; size: -
CDR3: CASSLSLANTGELFF; DNA: TGCGCCAGCAGCTTGTCCCTGGCGAACACCGGGGAGCTGTTTTTT; D: -; V: TRBV5-1; J: TRBJ2-2; length: 15; size: -
CDR3: CASSFRGGQGAYEQFF; DNA: TGTGCCAGCAGCTTTAGGGGAGGACAGGGGGCGTATGAGCAGTTCTTC; D: TRBD1; V: TRBV5-5; J: TRBJ2-1; length: 16; size: once
CDR3: CASSLRPYNEQFF; DNA: TGTGCCAGCAGTTTACGTCCCTACAATGAGCAGTTCTTC; D: -; V: TRBV27; J: TRBJ2-1; length: 13; size: -
CDR3: CASSIYGSGNTIYF; DNA: TGCGCCAGCAGCATATATGGTTCTGGAAACACCATATATTTT; D: -; V: TRBV5-1; J: TRBJ1-3; length: 14; size: -
CDR3: CASSALGSGQETQYF; DNA: TGTGCCAGCAGCGCCTTGGGTAGTGGGCAAGAGACCCAGTACTTC; D: -; V: TRBV9; J: TRBJ2-5; length: 15; size: -
CDR3: CSVATGTGGREQYF; DNA: TGCAGCGTTGCAACCGGGACAGGGGGCAGGGAGCAGTACTTC; D: TRBD1; V: TRBV29-1; J: TRBJ2-7; length: 14; size: once
CDR3: CASSVRTDTQYF; DNA: TGTGCCAGCAGCGTAAGGACTGATACGCAGTATTTT; D: -; V: TRBV9; J: TRBJ2-3; length: 12; size: -
CDR3: CSLLTSSNEQFF; DNA: TGCAGCCTCTTGACTAGCAGCAATGAGCAGTTCTTC; D: TRBD2; V: TRBV29-1; J: TRBJ2-1; length: 12; size: -
CDR3: CAITKGTGYIQGYTF; DNA: TGTGCCATAACCAAGGGGACAGGGTATATTCAAGGCTACACCTTC; D: TRBD1; V: TRBV10-3; J: TRBJ1-2; length: 15; size: -
CDR3: CASMLGEGLSKTQYF; DNA: TGTGCCAGCATGCTGGGGGAGGGCCTTTCGAAGACCCAGTACTTC; D: TRBD2; V: TRBV6-5; J: TRBJ2-5; length: 15; size: once
CDR3: CASSQGGNNEQFF; DNA: TGTGCCAGCAGCCAAGGGGGGAACAATGAGCAGTTCTTC; D: -; V: TRBV14; J: TRBJ2-1; length: 13; size: -
CDR3: CASSLVGGSYNEQFF; DNA: TGTGCCAGCAGCTTAGTAGGGGGCTCCTACAATGAGCAGTTCTTC; D: -; V: TRBV7-8; J: TRBJ2-1; length: 15; size: once
CDR3: CASSLRAGLAGKYEQYF; DNA: TGTGCCAGCAGTCTCAGAGCCGGACTAGCGGGAAAGTACGAGCAGTACTTC; D: TRBD2; V: TRBV27; J: TRBJ2-7; length: 17; size: -
CDR3: CASSWQGADNSPLHF; DNA: TGTGCCAGCAGTTGGCAGGGGGCGGATAATTCACCCCTCCACTTT; D: TRBD1; V: TRBV27; J: TRBJ1-6; length: 15; size: -
CDR3: CASSSQSLNTEAFF; DNA: TGTGCCAGCAGCTCCCAGTCCCTGAACACTGAAGCTTTCTTT; D: -; V: TRBV7-2; J: TRBJ1-1; length: 14; size: -
CDR3: CASSLAGGNDEQFF; DNA: TGTGCCAGCAGCTTGGCGGGAGGTAACGATGAGCAGTTCTTC; D: TRBD2; V: TRBV5-4; J: TRBJ2-1; length: 14; size: -
CDR3: CASTKTGGSGAQETQYF; DNA: TGTGCCAGCACCAAAACGGGCGGGAGTGGGGCCCAAGAGACCCAGTACTTC; D: TRBD2; V: TRBV7-9; J: TRBJ2-5; length: 17; size: -
CDR3: CASSPGQQETQYF; DNA: TGTGCCAGCTCACCGGGACAGCAAGAGACCCAGTACTTC; D: TRBD1; V: TRBV18; J: TRBJ2-5; length: 13; size: few
CDR3: CATSRPRDFPTQYF; DNA: TGTGCCACCAGCAGACCTAGGGACTTCCCTACCCAGTACTTC; D: -; V: TRBV15; J: TRBJ2-5; length: 14; size: once
CDR3: CASRGTGLSPLHF; DNA: TGTGCCAGCAGAGGGACAGGGCTATCACCCCTCCACTTT; D: TRBD1; V: TRBV6-5; J: TRBJ1-6; length: 13; size: -
CDR3: CATSRDPSGGVDEQFF; DNA: TGTGCCACCAGCAGAGATCCGTCAGGGGGCGTGGATGAGCAGTTCTTC; D: TRBD1; V: TRBV15; J: TRBJ2-1; length: 16; size: -
CDR3: CATSRGGSGSTDTQYF; DNA: TGTGCCACCAGCAGAGGGGGTAGCGGGAGCACAGATACGCAGTATTTT; D: TRBD2; V: TRBV15; J: TRBJ2-3; length: 16; size: -